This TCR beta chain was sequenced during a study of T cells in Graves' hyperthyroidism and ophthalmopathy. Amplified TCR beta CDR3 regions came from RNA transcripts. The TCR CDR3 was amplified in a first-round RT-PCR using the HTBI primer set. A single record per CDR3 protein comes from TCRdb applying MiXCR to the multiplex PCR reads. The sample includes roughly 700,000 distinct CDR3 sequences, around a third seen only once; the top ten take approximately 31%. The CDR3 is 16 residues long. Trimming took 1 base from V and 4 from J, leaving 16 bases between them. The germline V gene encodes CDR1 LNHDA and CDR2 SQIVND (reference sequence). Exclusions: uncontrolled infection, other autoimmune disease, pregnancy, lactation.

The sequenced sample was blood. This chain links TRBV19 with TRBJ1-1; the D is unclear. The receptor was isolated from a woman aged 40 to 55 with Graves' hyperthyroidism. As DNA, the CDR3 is TGTGCCAGTAGTATAGGTTTTCGGGAGCGGAGCACTGAAGCTTTCTTT. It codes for CASSIGFRERSTEAFF.